Below, one T cell receptor (beta chain) is given with its context. Its antigen is still unknown. This sample is part of a study of T cell responses to AZD1222 COVID-19 vaccine. Study observations and caveats: Spike-specific TCR breadth and depth grew following two AZD1222 doses. At baseline, just 6 or 7 AZD1222 recipients tested seropositive. Females made up more of the donors, who were largely white British, and clonal diversity may have come out too low.

The assay was immunoSEQ multiplex PCR, and TCRdb's table has in-frame clones only and misses some. The table has about 130,000 clones, approximately 86% seen once; the top ten hold approximately 1.5%. The CDR3 is made up of 12 amino acids. V was cut by 4 bases and J by 2 bases, with 8 bases left in between. CDR1 is GTSNPN and CDR2 is SVGIG in the germline V gene (reference sequence). Specimen: peripheral blood, collected on day 0 of AZD1222 vaccination. The chain links TRBV30 to TRBJ1-2; D remains ambiguous. The clonotype originates from an adult in good health. The chain's CDR3 is CAWMWENYGYTF. In DNA form, the CDR3 reads TGTGCCTGGATGTGGGAGAACTATGGCTACACCTTC. Using reference TRBV30 and TRBJ1-2 for the parts outside the CDR3, the full variable domain is SQTIHQWPATLVQPVGSPLSLECTVEGTSNPNLYWYRQAAGRGLQLLFYSVGIGQISSEVPQNLSASRPQDRQFILSSKKLLLSDSGFYLCAWMWENYGYTFGSGTRLTVV.